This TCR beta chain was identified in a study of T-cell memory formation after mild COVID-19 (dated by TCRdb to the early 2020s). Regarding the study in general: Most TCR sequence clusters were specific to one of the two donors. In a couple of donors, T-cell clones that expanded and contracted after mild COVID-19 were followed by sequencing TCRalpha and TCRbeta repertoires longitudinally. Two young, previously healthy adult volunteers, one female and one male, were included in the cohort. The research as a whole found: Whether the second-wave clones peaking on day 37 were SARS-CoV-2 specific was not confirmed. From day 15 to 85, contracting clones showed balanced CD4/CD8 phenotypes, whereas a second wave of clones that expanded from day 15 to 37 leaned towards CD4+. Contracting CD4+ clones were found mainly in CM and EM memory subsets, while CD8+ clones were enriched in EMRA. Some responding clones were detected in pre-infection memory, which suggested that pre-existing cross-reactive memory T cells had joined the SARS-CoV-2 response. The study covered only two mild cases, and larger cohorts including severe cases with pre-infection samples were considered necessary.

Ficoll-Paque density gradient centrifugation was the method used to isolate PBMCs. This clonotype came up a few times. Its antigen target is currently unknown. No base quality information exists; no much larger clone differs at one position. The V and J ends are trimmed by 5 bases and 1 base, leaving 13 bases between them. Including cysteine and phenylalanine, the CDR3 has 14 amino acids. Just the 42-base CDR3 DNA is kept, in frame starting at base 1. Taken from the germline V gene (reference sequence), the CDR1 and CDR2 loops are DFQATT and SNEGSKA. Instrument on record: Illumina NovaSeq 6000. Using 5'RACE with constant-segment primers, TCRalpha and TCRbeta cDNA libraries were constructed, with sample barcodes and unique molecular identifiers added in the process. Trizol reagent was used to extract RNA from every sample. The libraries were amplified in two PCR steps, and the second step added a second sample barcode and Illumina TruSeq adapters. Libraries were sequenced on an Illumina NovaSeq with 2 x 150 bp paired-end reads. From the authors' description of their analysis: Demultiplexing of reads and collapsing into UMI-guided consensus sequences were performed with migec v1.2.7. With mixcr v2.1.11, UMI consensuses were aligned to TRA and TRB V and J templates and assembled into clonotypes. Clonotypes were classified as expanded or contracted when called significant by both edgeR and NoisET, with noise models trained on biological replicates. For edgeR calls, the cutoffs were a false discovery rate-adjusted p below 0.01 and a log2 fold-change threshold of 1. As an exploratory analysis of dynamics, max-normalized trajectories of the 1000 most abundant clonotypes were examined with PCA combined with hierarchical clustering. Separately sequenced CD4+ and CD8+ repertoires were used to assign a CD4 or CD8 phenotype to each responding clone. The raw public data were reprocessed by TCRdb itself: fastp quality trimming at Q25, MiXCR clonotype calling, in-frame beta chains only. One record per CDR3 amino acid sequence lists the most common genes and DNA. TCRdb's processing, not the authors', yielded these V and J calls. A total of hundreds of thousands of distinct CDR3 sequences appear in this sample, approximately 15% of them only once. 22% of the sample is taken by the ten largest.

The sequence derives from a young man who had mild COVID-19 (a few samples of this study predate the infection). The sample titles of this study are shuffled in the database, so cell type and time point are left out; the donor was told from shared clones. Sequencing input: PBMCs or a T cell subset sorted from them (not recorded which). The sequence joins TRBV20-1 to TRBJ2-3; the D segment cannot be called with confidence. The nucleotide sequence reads TGCAGTGCTGGCCCCCTGGGTGGCACAGATACGCAGTATTTT. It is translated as CSAGPLGGTDTQYF.